This entry describes one T cell receptor beta chain. This clonotype has just a few counts. Which antigen it targets is not known. No qualities accompany the bases; no much larger clone lies one base away. This sample is part of a study of blood T cells in healthy people across ages (dated by TCRdb to about 2015). Context from the whole study: In model experiments, template switching captured about one uniquely barcoded TCR beta cDNA molecule for every two T cells. Two additional independent replicas of 1 million unique cDNA reads from the same blood draw were analyzed for two donors (one aged 18 to 30 and one aged 80 or older). Donors were grouped into four age groups: young (average roughly 15 years), middle-aged (over 35), aged (about 60) and long-lived (around 80). The study measured age-related changes in TCR beta repertoire diversity using deep sequencing normalized with unique cDNA molecular identifiers. Beyond this particular receptor, the publication reports: Estimates of total diversity based on one million sequenced T cells were regarded as lower bounds and as underestimates. Compared with the aged group, the long-lived group had more naive CD4+ T cells, fewer expanded clones and increased TCR diversity, a pattern suggesting age selection. Because donor CMV infection status was unknown, age-related changes in expanded clonotypes were potentially confounded. The percentage of naive T cells measured by flow cytometry correlated strongly with observed TCR beta diversity. Conclusive comparison of naive and antigen-experienced compartments was prevented by the profiling of bulk unsorted PBMCs. As age increased, observed TCR beta diversity per million T cells dropped in a roughly linear way, and a significant reduction was already evident by age 40.

Library method: 5' RACE. Sequencing used an Illumina HiSeq 2500. A second PCR of about 6 to 12 cycles was performed with a sample-barcoded 5' primer and a J-beta primer mix. A unique molecular identifier was introduced onto each TCR beta cDNA molecule by a template-switch 5' adaptor carrying 12 random nucleotides. At least 3 million CDR3-containing paired-end reads were obtained from each sample. The Mint cDNA synthesis kit, primed by a TRBC-specific oligonucleotide, was used to synthesize first-strand cDNA from all RNA. All cDNA was treated with uracil-DNA glycosylase and then went through a first 18-cycle PCR with the universal primers M1SS and BC2_uni_R. As for how the authors treated the data: Each sample was normalized by randomly selecting 1 million high-quality reads, each carrying a distinct molecular identifier. Instead of being binned into consensus sequences, reads with shared molecular identifiers were discarded. MiTCR, set to a Q25 quality threshold and the strictest error-elimination algorithm, was used for CDR3 identification, clonotype clustering and error correction. Lower-bound total TCR beta diversity was estimated with a nonparametric unseen species model using Euler transformation. TCRdb cleaned the public reads at Q25 with fastp, built clones with MiXCR and kept in-frame beta chains. CDR3 protein duplicates are merged, each entry listing the most common genes and DNA. It is TCRdb's table, rather than the study itself, that gives the V and J calls and clone size. The table for this sample lists more than 1,000,000 distinct CDR3 sequences; 20% to 25% of them were counted only once. Of the sample, around 0.7% is held by the ten largest clones.

The germline V gene provides CDR1 SQVTM and CDR2 ANQGSEA. Trimming costs V 7 bases and J 3 bases, and their ends lie 15 bases apart. CDR3 length: 13 amino acids, cysteine to phenylalanine. The retained sequence is limited to the CDR3, 39 bases, with the frame set at the first base. The donors were a few dozen Caucasian individuals from Russia, aged roughly 6 to 100 years, who were systemically healthy. Around 10 milliliters of peripheral blood were collected from each donor into EDTA-treated Vacutainer tubes. Ficoll-Paque density-gradient centrifugation was used to isolate PBMCs, with at least 7 million obtained per sample. Trizol reagent was used to extract total RNA from PBMCs, with at least 6 micrograms per sample. For every donor, an aliquot of PBMCs went through flow cytometry to measure the percentages of naive CD45RAhigh/CD27high T cells. The same data also went into a second study, on T cells of mothers and their children. That second publication adds: Nine systemically healthy Caucasian individuals, comprising three mothers and their six children, were included as donors. cDNA synthesis used all of the extracted RNA, with roughly 1.5 ug of RNA in each 15 ul reaction. In the second PCR, the M1S primer introduced both the sample barcodes and 2-4 random nucleotides. More than 8.5 million TCR beta CDR3 reads were obtained from each mother, and about 3 million reads were obtained from each child. TCR recombination output is similarly shaped by thymic selection in related and unrelated pairs, with a minor effect exerted by inherited differences. Normalized repertoire overlap in related mother-child pairs was always slightly higher than in unrelated mother-child pairs, but the difference was never significant. Persistent microchimeric T cell clones were not detected, at a sensitivity of approximately 93 clones per million clonotypes. In the study, deep NGS was used to compare the TCR beta repertoires of mothers and children, and features distinguishing related mother-child pairs from unrelated individuals were sought. The mean age was roughly 44 +/- 4 years for the mothers and approximately 11 +/- 4 years for the children. After adapters were ligated using NEBNext reagents, the libraries underwent 100+100 nt paired-end sequencing on an Illumina HiSeq 2000. Mother and child libraries were prepared a month apart and sequenced in separate runs to prevent cross-contamination. Each donor had between about 500,000 and 2,100,000 distinct TCR beta clonotypes identified. Naive TCR beta clonotypes were estimated from low-frequency clonotypes matched to each donor's FACS-determined naive share, without sorting.

Recombination joined TRBV29-1 with TRBJ1-2, with the D gene too uncertain to name. The receptor comes from a girl aged 2 to 9 in good health. Material for sequencing was blood. The CDR3 protein: CSAEGGKDYGYTF. The nucleotide sequence reads TGCAGCGCTGAGGGAGGAAAGGACTATGGCTACACCTTC.